Below, 22 T cell receptor beta chains from the same sample are listed, as sequenced in a study of blood T cell repertoires in COVID-19. TCRdb keeps only in-frame clones here, not all; method: immunoSEQ multiplex PCR. The repertoire holds about 200,000 clones, with roughly 88% as singletons. Sequencing used peripheral blood. These receptors were taken from a man aged 50-60 years with COVID-19, enrolled during active disease.

The table lists this clone with a count of one. This chain links TRBV6-5 with TRBJ1-2, with 7 positions matching TRBD1. V lost 5 bases, J lost 4 bases, and 10 bases stayed unmatched. CDR1 is MNHEY and CDR2 is SVGAGI in the germline V gene. This CDR3 has 15 amino acids. CDR3 loop: CASSTRTGAVYGYTF. The DNA of the CDR3 is TGTGCCAGCAGTACCCGGACAGGCGCGGTCTATGGCTACACCTTC.

Here the CDR3 DNA reads TGTGCCAGCAGCCAAGAGTGGAGCTCCTACAATGAGCAGTTCTTC. It translates to CASSQEWSSYNEQFF. The chain couples TRBV4-2 to TRBJ2-1; D call uncertain. The germline V and J ends were trimmed by 0 bases and 0 bases, with 6 bases remaining between them. Per germline, CDR1 LGHNA and CDR2 YNFKEQ. The CDR3 totals 15 residues.

The CDR3 loop is CATSTVGKGDSGNTIYF. Here the CDR3 DNA reads TGTGCCACCAGTACGGTTGGTAAGGGAGACTCTGGAAACACCATATATTTT. The V gene is TRBV24-1, the J gene TRBJ1-3; D is ambiguous. V was shortened by 6 bases and J by 0 bases, with 17 bases between the two germline ends. The CDR3 covers 17 residues. CDR1 and CDR2 (germline): KGHDR, SFDVKD.

A note on this clone: Relative to the germline gene, one junction end is altered; a read error may explain this. The chain is built from TRBV19 and TRBJ2-5; TRBD2 matches 12 bases. This CDR3 has 17 amino acids. Germline loops: CDR1 LNHDA, CDR2 SQIVND (reference sequence). CDR3 sequence reads: CASSRTSGVPFQEAQYF. The CDR3 DNA sequence: TGTGCCAGTAGTCGGACTAGCGGGGTGCCTTTTCAAGAGGCCCAGTACTTC.

Written as DNA, the CDR3 is TGTGCCAGTAGTATTGGCCAACAATACGAGCAGTACTTC. The encoded protein is CASSIGQQYEQYF. This sequence joins TRBV19 and TRBJ2-7; D ambiguous. Germline V gives CDR1 LNHDA, CDR2 SQIVND (reference sequence). Trimming pared 3 bases from V and 4 bases from J, leaving 10 bases between. The CDR3 length is 13 residues.

This clone is a singleton in its sample. The chain is built from TRBV7-5 and TRBJ2-2; TRBD1, the table's D call, was not compared with the DNA. TRBV7-5 is a known pseudogene. The CDR3 is 20 residues long. For the CDR3, the DNA is TGTGCCAGAAGACAGGTACGGACAGGGGTACTTGGGCACCCAACCGGGGAGCTGTTTTTT. It yields the protein CARRQVRTGVLGHPTGELFF.

This clone appeared many times. This chain joins TRBV6-5 and TRBJ2-7; a possible D gene is TRBD1 (5 bases). Germline V gene data show CDR1 as MNHEY and CDR2 as SVGAGI. Trimming took 8 bases from V and 3 from J, leaving 14 bases between them. The CDR3 runs 13 residues. CDR3 protein: CASRQPLGYEQYF. CDR3 DNA sequence: TGTGCCAGCCGACAGCCCTTGGGCTACGAGCAGTACTTC.

The chain uses TRBV11-2 and TRBJ2-7; D is possibly TRBD2 (6 bases). This CDR3 is 12 amino acids long. The V gene lost 5 bases and the J gene lost 3 bases, with 8 bases spanning the gap. Germline-derived CDR1 and CDR2 are SGHAT and FQNNGV. Here the CDR3 reads CASSVSGYEQYF. Here the CDR3 DNA reads TGTGCCAGCAGCGTTAGCGGCTACGAGCAGTACTTC.

The rearrangement joins TRBV27 to TRBJ2-4, with 7 bases aligning to TRBD1. J lost 2 bases, V lost 8 bases, and 6 bases had no gene match. The length of the CDR3 is 14 residues. CDR1 and CDR2 (germline): MNHEY, SMNVEV (reference sequence). In DNA, the CDR3 is TGTGCCAGCGGAAAGGGACAGACCAAAAACATTCAGTACTTC. Protein sequence: CASGKGQTKNIQYF.

The J gene is TRBJ2-5, the V gene TRBV10-3, with 7 bases lining up with TRBD1. Germline V gives CDR1 ENHRY, CDR2 SYGVKD. V was pared by 6 bases and J by 5 bases, with 6 bases of the junction left unmatched. The length of the CDR3 is 13 residues. CDR3 DNA: TGTGCCATCAGCGGGACAGCTCGGGAGACCCAGTACTTC. Protein product: CAISGTARETQYF.

The chain couples TRBV6-2 or TRBV6-3 to TRBJ2-7; TRBD1 aligns across 7 bases. Germline V lookup: CDR1 MNHEY, CDR2 SVGEGT. After removal of 5 bases from V and 0 bases from J, the junction contained 10 bases not matched to a gene. This CDR3 has 16 amino acids. As DNA, the CDR3 is TGTGCCAGCAGTCAGACCACCGACAGGGTCTCCTACGAGCAGTACTTC. Its protein product is CASSQTTDRVSYEQYF.

The chain recombines TRBV5-1 with TRBJ2-5, with 10 bases that match TRBD1. V was clipped by 4 bases and J by 4 bases; unmatched bases: 10. The CDR3 extends over 16 amino acids. The germline CDR1 and CDR2 sequences are SGHRS and YFSETQ. The CDR3 DNA is TGCGCCAGCAGCCCGTGGACAGGGGGGACTGGAGAGACCCAGTACTTC. This gives the protein CASSPWTGGTGETQYF.

This chain uses TRBV3-1 (or the pseudogene TRBV3-2) with TRBJ2-7, with a tentative D call TRBD2 (6 bases). Germline CDR1 is LGHDT and CDR2 is YNNKEL (reference sequence). The CDR3 sequence is 14 residues long. The V and J ends lost 5 bases and 6 bases respectively, with 17 bases between them. DNA of the CDR3: TGTGCCAGCAGCTACGGGACTGACTGGGCCGAGCAGTACTTC. Translating it yields CASSYGTDWAEQYF.

The chain is built from TRBV4-3 and TRBJ1-2; 7 bases fit TRBD1. The J segment lost 7 bases and the V segment lost 3 bases, leaving 14 bases of the junction unmatched. The length of the CDR3 is 16 residues. Germline CDR1 is LGHNA and CDR2 is YSLEER. The CDR3 nucleotides read TGCGCCAGCAGCCACATACAGGGGCCGTACCCCTCTGGCTACACCTTC. Translation gives CASSHIQGPYPSGYTF.

V gene TRBV27 combines with J gene TRBJ2-7, with D tentatively TRBD1 (6 bases). This CDR3 has 16 amino acids. Germline V CDR1 and CDR2: MNHEY, SMNVEV (reference sequence). V was clipped by 4 bases and J by 0 bases, with 16 bases between them. CDR3 protein: CASSSTPGTNSYEQYF. CDR3 nucleotides: TGTGCCAGCAGTTCCACACCCGGGACAAACTCCTACGAGCAGTACTTC.

The rearrangement links TRBV25-1 to TRBJ1-6, with D tentatively TRBD1 (5 bases). V was cut by 6 bases and J by 5 bases, with 11 bases left in between. There are 14 residues in the CDR3. Germline lookup yields CDR1 MGHDK and CDR2 SYGVNS. The CDR3 sequence: CASRTTGDNSPLHF. The CDR3 DNA is TGTGCCAGCAGGACAACAGGTGATAATTCACCCCTCCACTTT.

The chain employs TRBV19 and TRBJ2-1; TRBD2 matches at 13 bases. The CDR3 contains 15 residues. The trim removed 3 bases at V and 9 bases at J, leaving 5 bases unmatched. Germline V gene sequence: CDR1 LNHDA, CDR2 SQIVND (reference sequence). CDR3 nucleotides: TGTGCCAGTAGTATCGGGACTAGCGGGGAGTTTGAGCAGTTCTTC. It specifies CASSIGTSGEFEQFF.

The J gene is TRBJ2-2, the V gene TRBV6-6, with a weak D call TRBD2 (5 bases). This CDR3 is built from 14 residues. Trimming removed 5 bases at V and 5 bases at J, with 12 bases between. The germline V gene encodes CDR1 MNHNY and CDR2 SVGAGI (reference sequence). This CDR3 reads CASSRTRGTGELFF. In nucleotides, the CDR3 is TGTGCCAGCAGTCGAACACGGGGAACCGGGGAGCTGTTTTTT.

This clone showed up just once. The V and J genes are TRBV13 and TRBJ1-3; the D is unclear. This CDR3 comprises 16 residues. Trimming cost V 5 bases and J 0 bases, with 14 bases left between them. The germline CDR1 and CDR2 sequences are PRHDT and FYEKMQ (reference sequence). The CDR3 sequence is CASSPPTLSSGNTIYF. The CDR3 DNA reads TGTGCCAGCAGCCCACCGACACTGAGCTCTGGAAACACCATATATTTT.

The sample holds many counts of this clone. Other nucleotide sequences in the sample specify the same CDR3. This sequence joins TRBV19 and TRBJ2-7; 11 bases align to TRBD2. This CDR3 has 14 residues. Germline V gene data show CDR1 as LNHDA and CDR2 as SQIVND (reference sequence). Germline trimming cut 2 bases from V and 4 bases from J; bases unmatched to any gene: 1. The CDR3 region has the DNA TGTGCCAGTAGTATAACTAGCGGGAGTTACGAGCAGTACTTC. Amino acid sequence: CASSITSGSYEQYF.

This chain uses TRBV7-9 with TRBJ2-1, with TRBD2 identical over 7 bases. The CDR3 extends over 13 amino acids. Germline trimming cut 0 bases from V and 15 bases from J; bases unmatched to any gene: 8. The V gene's germline CDR1 is SEHNR and CDR2 FQNEAQ (reference sequence). CDR3: CASSLALGGRPFF. DNA of the CDR3: TGTGCCAGCAGCTTAGCTTTGGGGGGGAGGCCGTTCTTC.

This clone was seen just once. The rearrangement links TRBV4-3 to TRBJ1-2; D is undetermined. Per the germline V gene, CDR1 is LGHNA and CDR2 is YSLEER. The V and J ends lost 0 bases and 7 bases respectively, with 12 bases between them. This CDR3 comprises 14 residues. The CDR3 DNA sequence: TGCGCCAGCAGCCAAGACGCGGGGTTCGGTGGCTACACCTTC. This gives the protein CASSQDAGFGGYTF.